This T cell receptor (beta chain) was found in a study of shared clonotypes between healthy human individuals. Germline-derived CDR1 and CDR2 are SGHTA and FQGTGA. The CDR3 sequence is 15 residues long. V shed 5 bases and J 4 bases; nucleotides not matched to a gene: 6. The data were produced by immunoSEQ multiplex PCR, yet TCRdb's version contains in-frame clones alone and is incomplete. The data contain roughly 2.4 million clones, approximately 96% of them singletons. Study-wide results and limits: Few donors restricted represented genetic and exposure-history diversity.

With regard to this clone: Its antigen is unknown.

The sequenced sample was naive CD4+ T cells sorted from blood. This sample's subset: CD45RA+ positively selected. The chain carries TRBV7-3 and TRBJ2-2, with 8 bases identical to TRBD1. The TCR was taken from a man younger than 35 in good health. Written as DNA, the CDR3 is TGTGCCAGCAGCCCGACAGGGGTTGGCACCGGGGAGCTGTTTTTT. Its translation is CASSPTGVGTGELFF.